What follows are 7 T cell receptor beta chains derived from one specimen sequenced in a study of T cell responses to AZD1222 COVID-19 vaccine. Some clones are missing from TCRdb's copy, which holds only in-frame ones; the method was immunoSEQ multiplex PCR. The table has under 150,000 clones, over 75% seen once; the top ten hold 7.5%. The source material was peripheral blood, sampled on day 0 of AZD1222 vaccination. All receptors derive from an adult in good health.

The chain uses TRBV2 and TRBJ2-3; 7 bases are shared with TRBD1. The germline gives CDR1 SNHLY, CDR2 FYNNEI. The CDR3 totals 16 residues. The J segment lost 1 base and the V segment lost 6 bases, leaving 10 bases of the junction unmatched. The CDR3 sequence is CASRSRQGEGTDTQYF. Here the CDR3 DNA reads TGTGCCAGCAGGAGCCGACAGGGTGAAGGCACAGATACGCAGTATTTT.

V and J are TRBV11-2 and TRBJ1-3; the D gene is possibly TRBD1 (5 bases). CDR1 is SGHAT and CDR2 is FQNNGV in the germline V gene. Trimming cost V 5 bases and J 0 bases, with 17 bases left between them. The CDR3 is 17 residues long. DNA of the CDR3: TGTGCCAGCAGCCCCTCCGGGGGGTTCTACTCTGGAAACACCATATATTTT. As protein: CASSPSGGFYSGNTIYF.

This chain connects TRBV29-1 to TRBJ1-5; 7 positions match TRBD1. V shed 6 bases and J 6 bases; nucleotides not matched to a gene: 5. Germline values: CDR1 SQVTM, CDR2 ANQGSEA. The CDR3 is made up of 12 amino acids. This CDR3 reads CSVQGVGQPQHF. In DNA, the CDR3 is TGCAGCGTCCAGGGGGTCGGTCAGCCCCAGCATTTT.

This clone is a singleton in its sample. The chain has TRBV18 and TRBJ2-1, with D perhaps matching TRBD1 or TRBD2 (7 bases each). The CDR3 has 13 amino acids. V gave up 6 bases and J gave up 8 bases, with 14 bases separating them. CDR1 is KGHSH and CDR2 is LQKENI in the germline V gene. CDR3 in DNA: TGTGCCAGCTCCCCAGGGGGGGGGTATGAGCAGTTCTTC. It yields the protein CASSPGGGYEQFF.

The chain uses TRBV18 and TRBJ2-3; 8 bases match TRBD2. Germline CDR1 and CDR2: KGHSH and LQKENI. Germline trimming cut 3 bases from V and 6 bases from J; bases unmatched to any gene: 5. CDR3 length equals 14 residues. As DNA, the CDR3 is TGTGCCAGCTCACCTCCCGGGGGGGCGGATACGCAGTATTTT. Protein: CASSPPGGADTQYF.

The V call is TRBV6-4, the J call TRBJ2-3; 7 bases match TRBD1. CDR1 MRHNA and CDR2 SNTAGT come from the germline V gene. V gave up 3 bases and J gave up 1 base; unmatched junction bases: 4. The CDR3 is made up of 15 amino acids. The CDR3 protein is CASSERGLGTDTQYF. The CDR3 bases are TGTGCCAGCAGTGAAAGGGGGCTGGGCACAGATACGCAGTATTTT.

The V call is TRBV19, the J call TRBJ1-5; D is unresolved. The length of the CDR3 is 14 residues. Germline CDR1 reads LNHDA; CDR2 reads SQIVND (reference sequence). Trimming cost V 5 bases and J 6 bases, with 14 bases left between them. Here the CDR3 reads CASSSFKYSQPQHF. In nucleotides, the CDR3 is TGTGCCAGTAGTTCGTTTAAGTATAGTCAGCCCCAGCATTTT.